The source of this TCR beta chain is a study of T cell responses to AZD1222 COVID-19 vaccine. V trimming: 6 bases; J trimming: 4 bases; junction bases outside the gene matches: 12. CDR3 length: 16 residues. Per the germline V gene, CDR1 is SQVTM and CDR2 is ANQGSEA. This clone was counted once. Only in-frame clones appear in the TCRdb table, and some are missing; sequencing was by immunoSEQ multiplex PCR. The sample has around 99,000 clones, more than 85% seen once. The sequencing here drew on peripheral blood, taken 28 days after the second AZD1222 dose. V and J are TRBV29-1 and TRBJ1-2; the match to TRBD1 covers 12 bases. This receptor was obtained from an adult who received the AZD1222 COVID-19 vaccine. CDR3 bases: TGCAGCGTCCTACCCCGGGACAGGGGGCGCGTCTATGGCTACACCTTC. It translates to CSVLPRDRGRVYGYTF.